This TCR beta chain was observed in a study of cytomegalovirus exposure and HLA in healthy donors. The protocol was immunoSEQ multiplex PCR, while the TCRdb copy is restricted to in-frame clones and leaves out a portion. The sample holds approximately 100,000 clones, approximately 90% seen once. Notes on this clone: Antigen specificity is unknown.

V gave up 4 bases and J gave up 5 bases; unmatched junction bases: 3. This CDR3 is 13 amino acids long. Germline values: CDR1 SGHRS, CDR2 YFSETQ. General study results and limits: While the bulk of TCR sequences proved rare, some public TCRs turned up in many donors. The study recorded 160 or so TCR beta chains that were cytomegalovirus-associated.

The source material was PBMCs. The rearrangement joins TRBV5-1 to TRBJ1-5, with 7 nucleotides matching TRBD1. The sequence was collected from a woman between 25 and 40 years old in good health and CMV-seronegative. CDR3: CASSVTGDQPQHF. CDR3 DNA sequence: TGCGCCAGCAGCGTAACAGGGGATCAGCCCCAGCATTTT.